This entry lists 2 T cell receptor beta chains sequenced from one sample in a study of blood T cell repertoires in COVID-19. Produced via immunoSEQ multiplex PCR; TCRdb's table is partial and in-frame only. The sample lists about 200,000 clones; more than 75% were seen once. Material: peripheral blood. These receptors originate from a man in his forties or fifties with active or convalescent COVID-19.

This chain connects TRBV29-1 to TRBJ2-7; TRBD1 agrees at 8 bases. Germline V gene sequence: CDR1 SQVTM, CDR2 ANQGSEA. The CDR3 consists of 15 residues. The V and J ends lost 1 base and 3 bases, in that order; junction bases with no gene match: 8. This CDR3 is CSVEVLRQGYYEQYF. The CDR3 DNA reads as TGCAGCGTTGAAGTTTTAAGACAGGGGTACTACGAGCAGTACTTC.

The chain has TRBV2 and TRBJ1-5, with a weak D call TRBD1 (6 bases). There are 13 residues in the CDR3. CDR1 SNHLY and CDR2 FYNNEI come from the germline V gene. Deletions cut 7 bases from V and 7 bases from J, with 14 bases between. CDR3: CASNREGDQPQHF. The CDR3, as DNA: TGTGCCAGCAATCGGGAGGGGGACCAGCCCCAGCATTTT. Full variable domain (missing parts from reference TRBV2 and TRBJ1-5): EPEVTQTPSHQVTQMGQEVILRCVPISNHLYFYWYRQILGQKVEFLVSFYNNEISEKSEIFDDQFSVERPDGSNFTLKIRSTKLEDSAMYFCASNREGDQPQHFGDGTRLSIL.